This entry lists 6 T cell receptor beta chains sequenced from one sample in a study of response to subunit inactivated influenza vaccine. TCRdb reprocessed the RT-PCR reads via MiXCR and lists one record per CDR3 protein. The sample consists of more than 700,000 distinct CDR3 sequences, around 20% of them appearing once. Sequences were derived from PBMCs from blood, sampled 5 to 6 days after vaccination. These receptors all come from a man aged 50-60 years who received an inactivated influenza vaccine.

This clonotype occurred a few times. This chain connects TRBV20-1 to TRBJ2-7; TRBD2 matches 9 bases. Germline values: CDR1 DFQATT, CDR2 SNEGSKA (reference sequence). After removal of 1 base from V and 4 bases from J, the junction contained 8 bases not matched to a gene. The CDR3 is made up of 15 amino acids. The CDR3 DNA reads TGCAGTGCTAGAGGCGGGAGGGCGAATGAATACGAGCAGTACTTC. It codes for CSARGGRANEYEQYF.

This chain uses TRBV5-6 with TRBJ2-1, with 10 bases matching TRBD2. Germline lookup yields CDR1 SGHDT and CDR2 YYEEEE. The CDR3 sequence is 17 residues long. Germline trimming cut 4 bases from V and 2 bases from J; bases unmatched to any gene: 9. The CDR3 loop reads CASSPRLAGHPYNEQFF. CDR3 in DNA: TGTGCCAGCAGCCCGAGACTAGCGGGTCACCCCTACAATGAGCAGTTCTTC.

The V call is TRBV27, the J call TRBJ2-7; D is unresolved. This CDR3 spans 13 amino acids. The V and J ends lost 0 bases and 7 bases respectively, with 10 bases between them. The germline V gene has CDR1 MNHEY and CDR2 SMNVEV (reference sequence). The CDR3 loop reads CASSLSIGWEQYF. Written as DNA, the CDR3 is TGTGCCAGCAGTTTATCGATCGGGTGGGAGCAGTACTTC.

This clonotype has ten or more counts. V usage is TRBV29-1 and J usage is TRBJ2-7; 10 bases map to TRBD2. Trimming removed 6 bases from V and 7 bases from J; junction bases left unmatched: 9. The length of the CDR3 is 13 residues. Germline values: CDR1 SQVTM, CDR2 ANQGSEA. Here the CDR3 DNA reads TGCAGCGTGGGAGGACTAGCGGCGAGGGAGCAGTACTTC. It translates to CSVGGLAAREQYF.

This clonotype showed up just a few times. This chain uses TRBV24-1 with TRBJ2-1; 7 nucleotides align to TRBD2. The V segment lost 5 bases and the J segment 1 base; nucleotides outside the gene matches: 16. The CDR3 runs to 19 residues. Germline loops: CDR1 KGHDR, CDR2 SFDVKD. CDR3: CATSGLSYMGGPSYNEQFF. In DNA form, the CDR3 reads TGTGCCACCAGTGGTCTTTCTTACATGGGAGGGCCTTCCTACAATGAGCAGTTCTTC.

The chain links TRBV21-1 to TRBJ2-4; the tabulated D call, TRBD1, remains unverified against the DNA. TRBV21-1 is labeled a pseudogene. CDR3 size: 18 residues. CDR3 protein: CASSNRKGEGVAKNIQYF. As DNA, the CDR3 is TGTGCCAGCAGCAATCGGAAAGGGGAAGGGGTAGCCAAAAACATTCAGTACTTC.